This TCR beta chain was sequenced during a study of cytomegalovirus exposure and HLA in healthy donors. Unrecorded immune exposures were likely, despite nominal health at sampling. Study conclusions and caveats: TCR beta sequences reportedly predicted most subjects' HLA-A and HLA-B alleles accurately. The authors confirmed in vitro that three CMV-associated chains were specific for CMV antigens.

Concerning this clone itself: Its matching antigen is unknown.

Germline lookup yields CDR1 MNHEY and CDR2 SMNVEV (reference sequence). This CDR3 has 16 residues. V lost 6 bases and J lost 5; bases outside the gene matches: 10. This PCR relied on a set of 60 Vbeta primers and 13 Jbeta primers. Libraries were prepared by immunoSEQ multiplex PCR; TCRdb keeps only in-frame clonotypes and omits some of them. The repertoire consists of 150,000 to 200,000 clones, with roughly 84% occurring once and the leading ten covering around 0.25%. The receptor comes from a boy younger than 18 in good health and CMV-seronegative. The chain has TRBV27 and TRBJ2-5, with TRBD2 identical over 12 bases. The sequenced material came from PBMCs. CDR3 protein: CASRFLAGGPGETQYF. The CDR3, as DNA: TGTGCCAGCAGATTCCTAGCGGGGGGGCCGGGGGAGACCCAGTACTTC.